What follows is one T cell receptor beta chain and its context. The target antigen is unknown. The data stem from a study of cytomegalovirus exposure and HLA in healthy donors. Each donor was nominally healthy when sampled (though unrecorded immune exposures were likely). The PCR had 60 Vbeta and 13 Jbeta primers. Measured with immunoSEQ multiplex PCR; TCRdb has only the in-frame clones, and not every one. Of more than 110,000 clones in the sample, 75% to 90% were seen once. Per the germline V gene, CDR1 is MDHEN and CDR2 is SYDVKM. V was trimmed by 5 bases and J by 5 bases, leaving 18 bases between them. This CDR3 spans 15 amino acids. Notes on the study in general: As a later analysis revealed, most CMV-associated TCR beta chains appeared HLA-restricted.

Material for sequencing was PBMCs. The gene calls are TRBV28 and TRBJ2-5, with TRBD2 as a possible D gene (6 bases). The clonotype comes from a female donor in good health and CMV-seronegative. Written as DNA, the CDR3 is TGTGCCAGCAGTCCCGGCGGAGGGCCTGAGGAGACCCAGTACTTC. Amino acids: CASSPGGGPEETQYF.